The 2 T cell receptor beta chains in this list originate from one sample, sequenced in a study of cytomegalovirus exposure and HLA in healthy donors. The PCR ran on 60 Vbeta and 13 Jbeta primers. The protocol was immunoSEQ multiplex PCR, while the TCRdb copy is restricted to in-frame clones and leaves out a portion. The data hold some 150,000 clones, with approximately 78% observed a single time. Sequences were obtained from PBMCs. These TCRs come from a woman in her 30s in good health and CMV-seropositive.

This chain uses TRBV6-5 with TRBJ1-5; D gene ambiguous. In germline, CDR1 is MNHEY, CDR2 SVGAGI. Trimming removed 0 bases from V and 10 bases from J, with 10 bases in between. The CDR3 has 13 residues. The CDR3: CASSYSEAGPQHF. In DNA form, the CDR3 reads TGTGCCAGCAGTTACTCGGAGGCTGGACCCCAGCATTTT.

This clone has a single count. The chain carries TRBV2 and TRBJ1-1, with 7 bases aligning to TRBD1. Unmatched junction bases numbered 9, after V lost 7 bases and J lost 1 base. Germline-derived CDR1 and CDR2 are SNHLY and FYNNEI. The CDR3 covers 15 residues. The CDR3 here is CASKIQGVKNTEAFF. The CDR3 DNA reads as TGTGCCAGCAAAATTCAGGGGGTCAAGAACACTGAAGCTTTCTTT.